This T cell receptor beta chain appears in the sequencing data of a study of cytomegalovirus exposure and HLA in healthy donors. The study, taken as a whole, reports: A few of the chains that were CMV-associated were confirmed in vitro to be specific for CMV antigens. Several of the most significant clusters appeared, in a later analysis, to be linked to common viral pathogens.

Germline V gives CDR1 GTSNPN, CDR2 SVGIG (reference sequence). Trimming removed 2 bases from V and 1 base from J; junction bases left unmatched: 7. CDR3 length: 15 residues. PCR primers comprised 60 Vbeta and 13 Jbeta primers. Some clones are missing from TCRdb's copy, which holds only in-frame ones; the method was immunoSEQ multiplex PCR. Of some 120,000 clones detected, about 71% appear once; the ten largest clones hold 2.5% to 3.5%. This clone appeared many times. Its antigen is currently unknown. The sequencing sample was made of PBMCs. The rearrangement joins TRBV30 to TRBJ1-1; 7 nucleotides line up with TRBD1. This receptor was obtained from a woman aged 45-65 years in good health and CMV-seronegative. DNA for the CDR3: TGTGCCTGGAGTCCACTGGACAGGAGGAACACTGAAGCTTTCTTT. Its protein is CAWSPLDRRNTEAFF.